The T cell receptor (beta chain) described here comes from a study of neurological immune-mediated disorders. This clonotype has a count of ten or more. Template-switch 5'RACE cDNA synthesis added a 10-nucleotide unique molecular identifier. TCRdb fed the 5' RACE reads into MiXCR, producing one record per CDR3 protein. The table has around 50,000 distinct CDR3 sequences, over 3.5% seen once; the top ten hold 5.5% to 7.5%. With 3 bases removed from V and 5 bases from J, the gap between germline ends came to 10 bases. Germline loops: CDR1 SNHLY, CDR2 FYNNEI. The CDR3 is made up of 14 amino acids. The origin of this receptor is a man between 60 and 75 years old with multiple sclerosis. Sequencing was carried out using PBMCs. The chain combines TRBV2 with TRBJ1-4, with D unresolved. The CDR3, as DNA: TGTGCCAGCAGTGAGCCTCCGGGGAATGAAAAACTGTTTTTT. Amino acids: CASSEPPGNEKLFF. Looking up the rest from reference TRBV2 and TRBJ1-4 gives the full variable domain: EPEVTQTPSHQVTQMGQEVILRCVPISNHLYFYWYRQILGQKVEFLVSFYNNEISEKSEIFDDQFSVERPDGSNFTLKIRSTKLEDSAMYFCASSEPPGNEKLFFGSGTQLSVL.